This TCR beta chain was obtained from a study of T cell responses to AZD1222 COVID-19 vaccine. General study points: Vaccine-associated CD4 TCRs spanned spike, dominant at 160-218 and 743-854. Nearly half of unique spike-specific TCRs reportedly avoided B.1.351 and B.1.1.7 mutated regions. Baseline testing showed seropositivity in only a handful of AZD1222 recipients.

This CDR3 contains 14 residues. From germline, CDR1 is KGHSH and CDR2 LQKENI. V shed 6 bases and J shed 5 bases, with 17 bases lying between them. This table comes from immunoSEQ multiplex PCR, and its TCRdb copy is limited to in-frame clones, with some not included. Of some 200,000 clones in the sample, 90% to 95% were seen once. In the case of this clone: Its specificity is unknown.

The source is an adult who received the AZD1222 COVID-19 vaccine. The genes are TRBV18 and TRBJ2-7; tentatively, D is TRBD1 or TRBD2 (7 bases each). Sequencing was performed on peripheral blood, taken 28 days after the second AZD1222 dose. The CDR3 is CASSPDREGDEQYF. DNA for the CDR3: TGTGCCAGCTCCCCCGACAGGGAGGGCGACGAGCAGTACTTC.